The 18 T cell receptor beta chains below all came from one sample that was sequenced in a study of T cell responses to AZD1222 COVID-19 vaccine. Clones were sequenced by immunoSEQ multiplex PCR, and TCRdb holds only the in-frame ones, with some missing. The data hold approximately 110,000 clones, with 87% observed a single time. The input for sequencing was peripheral blood, taken 28 days after the second AZD1222 dose. These receptors were taken from an adult who received the AZD1222 COVID-19 vaccine.

The genes are TRBV19 and TRBJ1-1; D remains ambiguous. The CDR3 is made up of 11 amino acids. Trimming left V 6 bases short and J 8 bases short, with 10 bases between. The V gene's germline CDR1 is LNHDA and CDR2 SQIVND (reference sequence). The CDR3: CASRKTAEAFF. CDR3 nucleotide sequence: TGTGCCAGTAGGAAGACCGCAGAAGCTTTCTTT.

The rearrangement uses TRBV18 and TRBJ1-3, with no clear D. CDR1 KGHSH and CDR2 LQKENI come from the germline V gene. The CDR3 runs to 15 residues. V lost 2 bases, J lost 0 bases, and 8 bases lay in between. As DNA, the CDR3 is TGTGCCAGCTCACCAGAGAGCCACTCTGGAAACACCATATATTTT. It translates to CASSPESHSGNTIYF.

CDR3: CASSSTGTTYNEQFF. CDR3 DNA sequence: TGTGCCAGCAGTTCTACCGGGACTACCTACAATGAGCAGTTCTTC. The genes are TRBV28 and TRBJ2-1; 7 bases match TRBD2. This CDR3 spans 15 amino acids. After removal of 4 bases from V and 2 bases from J, the junction contained 5 bases not matched to a gene. Germline V gene sequence: CDR1 MDHEN, CDR2 SYDVKM.

The J gene is TRBJ1-2, the V gene TRBV28; TRBD1 matches 7 bases. Per germline, CDR1 MDHEN and CDR2 SYDVKM. The J segment lost 5 bases and the V segment lost 1 base, leaving 10 bases of the junction unmatched. The CDR3 sequence is 16 residues long. CDR3 region: CASSLLAGQRFYGYTF. The CDR3 nucleotides are TGTGCCAGCAGTTTATTGGCGGGACAGAGGTTTTATGGCTACACCTTC.

The chain recombines TRBV6-2 or TRBV6-3 with TRBJ1-2, with TRBD1 as a possible D gene (6 bases). This CDR3 has 15 residues. The V gene lost 2 bases and the J gene lost 3 bases, with 13 bases spanning the gap. Per the germline V gene, CDR1 is MNHEY and CDR2 is SVGEGT. CDR3 loop: CASSYGEGEDYGYTF. The CDR3, as DNA: TGTGCCAGCAGTTACGGTGAGGGGGAGGACTATGGCTACACCTTC.

Comments on this clone: One junction end disagrees with the germline gene, perhaps due to a read error. CDR3 region: CASSVDRPAYYALF. Written as DNA, the CDR3 is TGTGCCAGCAGCGTAGATCGTCCGGCGTACTATGCGTTATTC. The gene calls are TRBV7-2 and TRBJ1-2; D is unclear. The CDR3 has 14 amino acids. The germline gives CDR1 SGHTA, CDR2 FQGNSA. The variable domain in full, completed from reference TRBV7-2 and TRBJ1-2, reads GAGVSQSPSNKVTEKGKDVELRCDPISGHTALYWYRQSLGQGLEFLIYFQGNSAPDKSGLPSDRFSAERTGGSVSTLTIQRTQQEDSAVYLCASSVDRPAYYALFGSGTRLTVV.

This clone occurred a few times. The chain employs TRBV19 and TRBJ2-3; 7 bases map to TRBD2. J gave up 4 bases and V 1 base, and 5 bases lay outside the gene matches. The CDR3 spans 15 residues. Germline values: CDR1 LNHDA, CDR2 SQIVND (reference sequence). The DNA for the CDR3 is TGTGCCAGTAGTATAGTAGCGGGTACGCCAGATACGCAGTATTTT. Encoded protein: CASSIVAGTPDTQYF.

The rearrangement uses TRBV19 and TRBJ2-7; 7 bases fit TRBD1. The CDR3 consists of 14 residues. Unmatched junction bases numbered 7, after V lost 3 bases and J lost 5 bases. The germline CDR1 and CDR2 sequences are LNHDA and SQIVND (reference sequence). The CDR3 bases are TGTGCCAGTAGTATTAATAACAGGGGCCACGAGCAGTACTTC. It codes for CASSINNRGHEQYF.

The chain is built from TRBV19 and TRBJ1-1; no reliable D call. Germline-derived CDR1 and CDR2 are LNHDA and SQIVND (reference sequence). V lost 3 bases and J 2 bases, leaving 16 bases between the germline ends. The CDR3 runs 16 residues. The CDR3 DNA follows: TGTGCCAGTAGTATCCCTAGTCTAGTAAGTAACACTGAAGCTTTCTTT. Translating gives CASSIPSLVSNTEAFF.

The genes are TRBV5-5 and TRBJ1-6; D call uncertain. This CDR3 is 16 amino acids long. Trimming stripped 0 bases from V and 3 bases from J, with 10 bases between. Germline lookup yields CDR1 SGHKS and CDR2 YYEKEE (reference sequence). CDR3 DNA sequence: TGTGCCAGCAGCTTGGGGCTTGGGAACTATAATTCACCCCTCCACTTT. This encodes CASSLGLGNYNSPLHF.

The chain joins TRBV6-1 to TRBJ1-1; D is unclear. Germline-derived CDR1 and CDR2 are MNHNS and SASEGT. This CDR3 comprises 13 residues. Between the trimmed V and J ends, which lost 6 bases and 1 base, there was a span of 9 bases. The CDR3 here is CASRWTGNTEAFF. CDR3 nucleotides: TGTGCCAGCAGGTGGACGGGGAACACTGAAGCTTTCTTT.

The genes are TRBV29-1 and TRBJ2-7; no reliable D call. The ends were cut back, 6 bases at V and 6 bases at J, with 15 bases in the middle. Germline CDR1 reads SQVTM; CDR2 reads ANQGSEA. The CDR3 covers 12 residues. Here the CDR3 reads CSVGPRGLEQYF. The CDR3 region has the DNA TGCAGCGTCGGGCCCCGAGGTCTCGAGCAGTACTTC.

The chain links TRBV19 to TRBJ1-5; tentatively, D is TRBD1 (5 bases). The V and J ends lost 0 bases and 9 bases respectively, with 12 bases between them. The CDR3 spans 14 residues. The germline CDR1 and CDR2 sequences are LNHDA and SQIVND (reference sequence). CDR3 in amino acids: CASSIDLSGLPQHF. In nucleotides, the CDR3 is TGTGCCAGTAGTATAGACCTCTCAGGGCTGCCCCAGCATTTT.

The chain employs TRBV9 and TRBJ2-2; the match to TRBD1 covers 10 bases. This CDR3 has 15 amino acids. Germline CDR1 SGDLS, CDR2 YYNGEE. V was pared by 6 bases and J by 3 bases, with 5 bases of the junction left unmatched. CDR3 bases: TGTGCCAGCACCCGGGACAGGGGCGACACCGGGGAGCTGTTTTTT. The encoded protein is CASTRDRGDTGELFF.

The chain couples TRBV28 to TRBJ1-1, with D maybe TRBD1 (5 bases). The germline V gene has CDR1 MDHEN and CDR2 SYDVKM. The CDR3 is 12 residues long. Deletions cut 1 base from V and 7 bases from J, with 7 bases between. This CDR3 is CASSLSQGEAFF. CDR3 DNA sequence: TGTGCCAGCAGTTTATCGCAGGGTGAAGCTTTCTTT.

The rearrangement uses TRBV18 and TRBJ2-4; D call uncertain. Germline CDR1 and CDR2: KGHSH and LQKENI. CDR3 length: 12 amino acids. V was shortened by 0 bases and J by 6 bases, with 3 bases between the two germline ends. The CDR3 reads CASSPPTNIQYF. The CDR3 DNA reads TGTGCCAGCTCACCACCGACAAACATTCAGTACTTC.

The chain joins TRBV28 to TRBJ1-2, with D possibly being TRBD1 (5 bases). Germline V gene lookup returns CDR1 MDHEN and CDR2 SYDVKM. Deletions cut 8 bases from V and 2 bases from J, with 12 bases between. This CDR3 region has 13 residues. The CDR3 loop reads CASRWPGNYGYTF. CDR3 nucleotide sequence: TGTGCCAGCCGGTGGCCAGGGAACTATGGCTACACCTTC.

The chain carries TRBV30 and TRBJ2-2; D may be TRBD2 (5 bases). Trimming removed 3 bases at V and 1 base at J, with 9 bases between. Germline CDR1 and CDR2: GTSNPN and SVGIG (reference sequence). This CDR3 comprises 14 residues. CDR3 residues: CAWRRTLNTGELFF. In DNA form, the CDR3 reads TGTGCCTGGAGAAGGACTCTGAACACCGGGGAGCTGTTTTTT. Full variable domain (missing parts from reference TRBV30 and TRBJ2-2): SQTIHQWPATLVQPVGSPLSLECTVEGTSNPNLYWYRQAAGRGLQLLFYSVGIGQISSEVPQNLSASRPQDRQFILSSKKLLLSDSGFYLCAWRRTLNTGELFFGEGSRLTVL.